This is a list of T cell receptor beta chains from one sample in a study of blood T cell repertoires in COVID-19. Repertoires were generated with immunoSEQ multiplex PCR, while TCRdb's copy carries only in-frame clones and drops some. The sample records 110,000 to 150,000 clones, about 80% being singletons. The source material was peripheral blood. The receptors were sampled from an elderly woman with acute or convalescent COVID-19. Both conserved end residues are part of each CDR3. The D gene is left open where the match is weak. Not every row has a clone size; where given, it reads once, few, many or a size class.

.,TRBJ2-1,TRBV24-1,.,TGTGCCATTCAGGGTTACAATGAGCAGTTCTTC,CAIQGYNEQFF
TRBD1,TRBJ1-2,TRBV5-4,.,TGTGCCAGCAGCTTGATTCAGGGGGCGTGGGGCTACACCTTC,CASSLIQGAWGYTF
.,TRBJ2-1,TRBV5-4,.,TGTGCCAGCTCCTCTTCAGGAGGCCGCTCCTACAATGAGCAGTTCTTC,CASSSSGGRSYNEQFF
TRBD1,TRBJ2-2,TRBV13,.,TGTGCCAGCAGCTTTGGGACAGACCTCCGGGAGCTGTTTTTT,CASSFGTDLRELFF
TRBD2,TRBJ2-1,TRBV5-1,.,TGCGCCAGCAGCTTGGGGGGCGGGGGGACGTACATTGTCGATGAGCAGTTCTTC,CASSLGGGGTYIVDEQFF
TRBD1,TRBJ1-2,TRBV7-2,.,TGTGCCAGCAGCTTAACCCGGGACAGGGTACATGGCTACACCTTC,CASSLTRDRVHGYTF
.,TRBJ2-7,TRBV5-1,.,TGCGCCAGCAGCTTGGCCATGGGGGCGCAGTCCTACGAGCAGTACTTC,CASSLAMGAQSYEQYF
TRBD2,TRBJ2-3,TRBV5-1,.,TGCGCCAGCAGAAGCGGGGGTAGCACAGATACGCAGTATTTT,CASRSGGSTDTQYF
.,TRBJ1-2,TRBV5-6,.,TGTGCCAGCAGCTTGGCTGGGCAGACGAAGGGCTACACCTTC,CASSLAGQTKGYTF
.,TRBJ2-7,TRBV15,few,TGTGCCACCAGCAGGGGGACACGCCACGTCTACGAGCAGTACTTC,CATSRGTRHVYEQYF
TRBD1,TRBJ1-2,TRBV2,.,TGTGCCAGCAGTGATAGTAGGGGGCGCGTCTATGGCTACACCTTC,CASSDSRGRVYGYTF
.,TRBJ2-7,TRBV7-7,.,TGTGCTAGCAGCTTAGAAGGGGGCTACGAGCAGTACTTC,CASSLEGGYEQYF
TRBD1,TRBJ1-2,TRBV9,.,TGTGCCAGCAGCGTAGGGGCAGGGGGAATCTATGGCTACACCTTC,CASSVGAGGIYGYTF
TRBD1,TRBJ2-7,TRBV19,few,TGTGCCAGTAGTCCCGGGACAGGGGGAAGCTCCTACGAGCAGTACTTC,CASSPGTGGSSYEQYF
TRBD1,TRBJ1-1,TRBV19,.,TGTGCCAGTAGTGAGGACAGGGGCACTGAAGCTTTCTTT,CASSEDRGTEAFF
TRBD1,TRBJ1-6,TRBV11-2,few,TGTGCCAGCAGCTTAGTCCCGACAGGGAGAAATTCACCCCTCCACTTT,CASSLVPTGRNSPLHF
TRBD1,TRBJ1-2,TRBV2,.,TGTGCCAGCAGTGATGGGACAGCTAACTATGGCTACACCTTC,CASSDGTANYGYTF
TRBD1,TRBJ1-4,TRBV9,once,TGTGCCAGCAGCGCCAGAGGACAGGCACCGAGGAGGGAAAAACTGTTTTTT,CASSARGQAPRREKLFF
.,TRBJ1-1,TRBV7-8,.,TGTGCCAGCAGCAAAATCCTGGGACACGGCGAACTTTTCGGCACTGAAGCTTTCTTT,CASSKILGHGELFGTEAFF
TRBD1,TRBJ2-2,TRBV14,.,TGTGCCAGCAGCCCTTGGACAGGGGGAGGTACCGGGGAGCTGTTTTTT,CASSPWTGGGTGELFF
.,TRBJ1-1,TRBV27,.,TGTGCCAGCAGTCCGTCACTGGCGGCAGGAGGAGCTTTCTTT,CASSPSLAAGGAFF
.,TRBJ2-4,TRBV25-1,.,TGTGCCAGCAGCGACAGCACCCTAGCCAAAAACATTCAGTACTTC,CASSDSTLAKNIQYF
TRBD1,TRBJ2-7,TRBV9,.,TGTGCCAGCAGCGCCGGCGTAACGGGACAGGGGAGCTCCTACGAGCAGTACTTC,CASSAGVTGQGSSYEQYF
TRBD2,TRBJ2-3,TRBV7-3,.,TGTGCCAGCAGCTTAATAGCGGGGGGGCATGGAGGAGATACGCAGTATTTT,CASSLIAGGHGGDTQYF
.,TRBJ1-1,TRBV30,.,TGTGCCTGGACCCCCCGCGGGGGATCTGAAGCTTTCTTT,CAWTPRGGSEAFF
TRBD2,TRBJ2-5,TRBV29-1,.,TGCAGCGTCGCAGGTCGGGGCGGGGGATATATAGAGACCCAGTACTTC,CSVAGRGGGYIETQYF
.,TRBJ1-6,TRBV3-1/TRBV3-2,few,TGTGCCAGCAGCCAAGTTGCGGGGGACTCACCCCTCCACTTT,CASSQVAGDSPLHF
.,TRBJ2-5,TRBV4-3,.,TGCGCCAGCAGCCACGTAACGAACAACCAAGAGACCCAGTACTTC,CASSHVTNNQETQYF
TRBD1,TRBJ1-5,TRBV25-1,few,TGTGCCAGCAGTGAACCCCCAGACAGGGAAGGACAATCAGCCCAGCATTTT,CASSEPPDREGQSAQHF
.,TRBJ2-1,TRBV10-3,.,TGTGCCATCAGTGAGTCCGAGGAGGATGAGCAGTTCTTC,CAISESEEDEQFF
TRBD1,TRBJ1-5,TRBV4-2,once,TGTGCCAGCAGCCAAGCTGACAGGGAGGATCAGCCCCAGCATTTT,CASSQADREDQPQHF
TRBD1,TRBJ1-2,TRBV19,.,TGTGCCAGTAGCCCTGACAGGGGTGGTGGCTACACCTTC,CASSPDRGGGYTF
.,TRBJ1-4,TRBV2,.,TGTGCCAGCAGCGCAAACGCGCGACAGGAAAAACTGTTTTTT,CASSANARQEKLFF
TRBD1,TRBJ1-2,TRBV12-3/TRBV12-4,.,TGTGCCAGCAGTTCCAGGGACAGGGCCGGCTACACCTTC,CASSSRDRAGYTF
TRBD2,TRBJ2-7,TRBV29-1,.,TGCAGCGTTAGGCTAGCGGGTGCGGGCTACGAGCAGTACTTC,CSVRLAGAGYEQYF
TRBD1,TRBJ1-6,TRBV2,.,TGTGCCAGCAGGGAACAGGGGGCCGTTAATTCACCCCTCCACTTT,CASREQGAVNSPLHF
TRBD2,TRBJ2-7,TRBV4-2,.,TGTGCCAGCAGCCAAGAGGGCTGGACTAGCGCCTACGAGCAGTACTTC,CASSQEGWTSAYEQYF
.,TRBJ1-2,TRBV4-3,.,TGCGCCAGCAGCCAAGATCGGAGCAGCTATGGCTACACCTTC,CASSQDRSSYGYTF
.,TRBJ1-1,TRBV29-1,.,TGCAGCGTTGAAGACAGGTACTTTGAAGCTTTCTTT,CSVEDRYFEAFF
.,TRBJ1-2,TRBV7-8,.,TGTGCCAGCAGCTCTCACCCGACAGGAAGGGAAGGTGGCTACACCTTC,CASSSHPTGREGGYTF
TRBD2,TRBJ2-1,TRBV11-2,once,TGTGCCAGCAGCTTAGGAAGAGCGGGGGGAGAGAATGAGCAGTTCTTC,CASSLGRAGGENEQFF
.,TRBJ2-4,TRBV11-2,.,TGTGCCAGCAGCCGCCAAGCAGGAGCCAAAAACATTCAGTACTTC,CASSRQAGAKNIQYF
.,TRBJ2-7,TRBV7-9,.,TGTGCCAGCAGCTTACGAGTTCAGCGGTCGCTTCGCGACGAGCAGTACTTC,CASSLRVQRSLRDEQYF
TRBD2,TRBJ2-5,TRBV9,.,TGTGCCAGCAGCGTAGGGTCTAGCGGGGGGAGTCAAGAGACCCAGTACTTC,CASSVGSSGGSQETQYF
TRBD1,TRBJ2-7,TRBV20-1,.,TGCAGTGCTAGTGCCTGGGACAGGGGATCCTACGAGCAGTACTTC,CSASAWDRGSYEQYF
.,TRBJ1-5,TRBV11-2,.,TGTGCCAGCAGCTTAGAAGGGCCCGACAGGAGACAGCCCCAGCATTTT,CASSLEGPDRRQPQHF
.,TRBJ1-1,TRBV19,few,TGTGCCAGTAGTATTGGCCCAGGTCTGAACACTGAAGCTTTCTTT,CASSIGPGLNTEAFF
.,TRBJ1-1,TRBV7-2,.,TGTGCCAGCAGCCTGACATCTTCCATGAACACTGAAGCTTTCTTT,CASSLTSSMNTEAFF
.,TRBJ2-2,TRBV5-6,few,TGTGCCAGCAGCCCGGGATACCGGGGGTACACCGGGGAGCTGTTTTTT,CASSPGYRGYTGELFF
TRBD1,TRBJ2-3,TRBV19,.,TGTGCCAGTAGTACCTTACAGGGGCGGGATACGCAGTATTTT,CASSTLQGRDTQYF
TRBD2,TRBJ2-2,TRBV6-6,.,TGTGCCAGCAGTTACGGTCGGGGGGACGGCACCGGGGAGCTGTTTTTT,CASSYGRGDGTGELFF
TRBD1,TRBJ1-2,TRBV27,.,TGTGCCAGCACCCAAGGGTTGTCAGGGGGCTTGGGTGGCTACACCTTC,CASTQGLSGGLGGYTF
.,TRBJ1-1,TRBV2,few,TGTGCCAGCATCTGGGGCCCGAACACTGAAGCTTTCTTT,CASIWGPNTEAFF
.,TRBJ1-4,TRBV25-1,.,TGTGCCAGCAGTGAATTAGGAACCGGGAGGGAAAAACTGTTTTTT,CASSELGTGREKLFF
.,TRBJ1-4,TRBV5-6,.,TGTGCCAGCAGCCTTGACAGTAATGATGAAAAACTGTTTTTT,CASSLDSNDEKLFF